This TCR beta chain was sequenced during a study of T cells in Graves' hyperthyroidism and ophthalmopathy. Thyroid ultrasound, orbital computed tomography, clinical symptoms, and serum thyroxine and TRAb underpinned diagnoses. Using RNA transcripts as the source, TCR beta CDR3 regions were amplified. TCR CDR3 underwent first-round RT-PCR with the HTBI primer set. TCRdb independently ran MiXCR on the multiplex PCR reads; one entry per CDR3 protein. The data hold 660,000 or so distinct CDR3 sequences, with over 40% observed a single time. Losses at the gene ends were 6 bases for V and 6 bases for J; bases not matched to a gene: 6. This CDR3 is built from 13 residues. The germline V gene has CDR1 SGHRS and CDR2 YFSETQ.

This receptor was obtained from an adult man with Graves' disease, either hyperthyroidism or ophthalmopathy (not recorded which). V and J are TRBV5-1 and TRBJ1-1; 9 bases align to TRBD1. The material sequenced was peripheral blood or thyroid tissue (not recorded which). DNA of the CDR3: TGCGCCAGCAACTCGGACAGGGGCGCTGAAGCTTTCTTT. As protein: CASNSDRGAEAFF.